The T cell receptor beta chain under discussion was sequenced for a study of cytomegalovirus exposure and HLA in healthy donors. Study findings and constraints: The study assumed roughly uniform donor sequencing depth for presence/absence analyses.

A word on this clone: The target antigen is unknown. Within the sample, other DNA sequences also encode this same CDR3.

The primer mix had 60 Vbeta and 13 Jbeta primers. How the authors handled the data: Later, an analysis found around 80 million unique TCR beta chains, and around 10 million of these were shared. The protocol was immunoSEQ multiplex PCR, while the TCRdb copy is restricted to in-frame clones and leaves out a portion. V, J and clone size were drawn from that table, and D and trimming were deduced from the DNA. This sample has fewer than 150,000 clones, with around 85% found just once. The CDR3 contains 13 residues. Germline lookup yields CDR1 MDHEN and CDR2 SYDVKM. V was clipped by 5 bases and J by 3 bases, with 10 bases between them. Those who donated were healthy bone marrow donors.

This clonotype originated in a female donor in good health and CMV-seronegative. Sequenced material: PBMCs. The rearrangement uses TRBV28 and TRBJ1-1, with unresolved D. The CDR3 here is CASSLSGDTEAFF. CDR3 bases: TGTGCCAGCAGTCTTTCCGGGGACACTGAAGCTTTCTTT.